A single sample is the source of the 10 T cell receptor beta chains below, sequenced in a study of blood T cell repertoires in COVID-19. Clones were read by immunoSEQ multiplex PCR, and TCRdb kept only the in-frame ones, dropping some. In the table there are about 190,000 clones, 80% to 90% of which are singletons. Sequenced input: peripheral blood. The receptors were sampled from a woman in her seventies with active or convalescent COVID-19.

The gene calls are TRBV7-9 and TRBJ1-1; D not certain. The CDR3 consists of 15 residues. The V gene's germline CDR1 is SEHNR and CDR2 FQNEAQ (reference sequence). Trimming removed 1 base from V and 2 bases from J, with 11 bases in between. For the CDR3, the DNA is TGTGCCAGCAGCTTAGGGTTGCGGAGCAACACTGAAGCTTTCTTT. Amino acids: CASSLGLRSNTEAFF.

With regard to this clone: The junction does not match germline at one end; this may be a read error. V is TRBV5-3 and J is TRBJ2-7, with D hard to call. TRBV5-3 is classed as an ORF, of uncertain function. This CDR3 is 12 amino acids long. CDR3 bases: TGTACCAGAAGCTTGACAACCTACGAGCAGTACTTC. The encoded protein is CTRSLTTYEQYF.

V gene TRBV4-1 combines with J gene TRBJ2-1, with TRBD1 identical over 9 bases. The V gene end was trimmed by 0 bases and the J gene end by 3 bases; junction bases not matched to a gene: 6. The CDR3 is made up of 17 amino acids. The V gene's germline CDR1 is MGHRA and CDR2 YSYEKL. Here the CDR3 reads CASSQETHRGHYNEQFF. The DNA for the CDR3 is TGCGCCAGCAGCCAAGAGACCCACAGGGGGCACTACAATGAGCAGTTCTTC.

V gene TRBV18 combines with J gene TRBJ2-3; 7 bases match TRBD1. This CDR3 has 15 residues. Per the germline V gene, CDR1 is KGHSH and CDR2 is LQKENI. Unmatched junction bases numbered 7, after V lost 4 bases and J lost 3 bases. The CDR3 spells CASSLRTGFTDTQYF. The DNA for the CDR3 is TGTGCCAGCTCACTTCGGACAGGTTTTACAGATACGCAGTATTTT.

The V and J genes are TRBV18 and TRBJ2-1; D possibly corresponds to TRBD1 (6 bases). The CDR3 runs to 15 residues. The V end lost 8 bases, the J end lost 4 bases, and 18 bases lay between the germline ends. Germline CDR1 is KGHSH and CDR2 is LQKENI. The CDR3 sequence is CASKQGYQTYNEQFF. The CDR3, as DNA: TGTGCCAGCAAACAGGGCTACCAGACTTACAATGAGCAGTTCTTC.

The chain couples TRBV18 to TRBJ2-5, with TRBD2 matching 12 bases. Germline loops: CDR1 KGHSH, CDR2 LQKENI. The CDR3 length is 16 residues. Trimming at V came to 1 base and at J to 4 bases, leaving 4 bases not matched to a gene. The CDR3 is CASSPRVTSGRETQYF. CDR3 DNA sequence: TGTGCCAGCTCACCACGGGTGACTAGCGGGAGAGAGACCCAGTACTTC.

V and J are TRBV19 and TRBJ2-7, with 7 bases aligning to TRBD1. Germline V gene lookup returns CDR1 LNHDA and CDR2 SQIVND (reference sequence). The CDR3 totals 13 residues. Trimming cost V 4 bases and J 2 bases; bases outside gene matches: 2. The CDR3 DNA is TGTGCCAGTAGTAAGGACAGGACCTACGAGCAGTACTTC. It encodes CASSKDRTYEQYF.

The chain joins TRBV9 to TRBJ2-5; tentative D call: TRBD1 (6 bases). The CDR3 loop spans 17 amino acids. Between the trimmed V and J ends, which lost 4 bases and 0 bases, there was a span of 19 bases. Per germline, CDR1 SGDLS and CDR2 YYNGEE. The CDR3 DNA is TGTGCCAGCAGCTCTCCCAGGTCCAGGGGTTACCAAGAGACCCAGTACTTC. Translating gives CASSSPRSRGYQETQYF.

The chain recombines TRBV14 with TRBJ2-3; no firm D call. The V and J ends lost 5 bases and 4 bases respectively, with 10 bases between them. There are 13 residues in the CDR3. Germline-derived CDR1 and CDR2 are SGHDN and FVKESK. CDR3 sequence: CASSSLQSDTQYF. The CDR3 nucleotides are TGTGCCAGCAGCTCCCTGCAGTCAGATACGCAGTATTTT.

Notes on this clone: The junction departs from germline at one end; a sequencing error may be responsible. The rearrangement uses TRBV20-1 and TRBJ2-4; 12 nucleotides agree with TRBD2. This CDR3 spans 12 amino acids. The germline gives CDR1 DFQATT, CDR2 SNEGSKA (reference sequence). CDR3 region: CSASLAGGPRDF. The CDR3 bases are TGCAGTGCTAGTCTAGCGGGAGGGCCTAGGGACTTC.